These T cell receptor beta chains were read from a single sample in a study of graft-versus-host responses after intestinal transplantation. The protocol was immunoSEQ multiplex PCR, while the TCRdb copy is restricted to in-frame clones and leaves out a portion. The repertoire holds some 22,000 clones, 90% seen once, with 1.5% to 2.5% in the top ten. Sequenced here: PBMCs, sampled 39 to 40 days after intestinal transplant. All receptors come from a human patient who received an intestinal transplant, so some T cells may come from the graft donor. Both conserved end residues are trimmed from each CDR3. The D gene is left open where the match is weak.

V	D	CDR3
TRBV7-8	.	ASSLSPSGLEQY
TRBV4-2	TRBD2	ASSQKREYYEQY
TRBV4-2	TRBD2	ASSSSDGLAGSWNEQY
TRBV11-2	TRBD2	ATRGLAGGPGIYNEQF
TRBV4-3	.	ASSQQGILYGYT
TRBV5-1	TRBD1	ASSSPGQGALGNTEAF
TRBV6-1	.	ASSEADSYNEQF
TRBV7-8	TRBD1	ASSDLQGASADTQY
TRBV2	.	ASSEWGSNQPQH
TRBV9	TRBD2	ASSDSGREGETQY
TRBV5-6	TRBD2	ASSPVMPIAGPDYNEQF
TRBV4-1	.	ASSQDRVWVQETQY
TRBV15	TRBD1	ATSRLSGQLYGYT
TRBV27	TRBD2	ASSDAGTTPDTQY
TRBV28	.	ATIPLHRDYGYT